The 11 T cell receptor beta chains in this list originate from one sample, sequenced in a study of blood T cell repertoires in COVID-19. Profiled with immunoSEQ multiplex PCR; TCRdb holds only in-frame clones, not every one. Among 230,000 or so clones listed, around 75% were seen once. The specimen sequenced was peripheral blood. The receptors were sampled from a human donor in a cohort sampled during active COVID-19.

The CDR3 here is CASSVWRGYTF. DNA of the CDR3: TGTGCCAGCAGTGTCTGGAGAGGCTACACCTTC. This chain uses TRBV28 with TRBJ1-2; unclear D gene. Germline CDR1 MDHEN, CDR2 SYDVKM. Trimming left V 5 bases short and J 8 bases short, with 9 bases between. The CDR3 totals 11 residues.

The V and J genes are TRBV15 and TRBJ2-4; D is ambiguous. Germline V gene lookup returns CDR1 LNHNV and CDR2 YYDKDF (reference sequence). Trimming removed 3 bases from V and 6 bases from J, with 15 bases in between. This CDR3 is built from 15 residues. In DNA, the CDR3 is TGTGCCACCAGCAGTCGACTCCTTCAAGGAAACATTCAGTACTTC. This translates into CATSSRLLQGNIQYF. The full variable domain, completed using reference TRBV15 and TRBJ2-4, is DAMVIQNPRYQVTQFGKPVTLSCSQTLNHNVMYWYQQKSSQAPKLLFHYYDKDFNNEADTPDNFQSRRPNTSFCFLDIRSPGLGDTAMYLCATSSRLLQGNIQYFGAGTRLSVL.

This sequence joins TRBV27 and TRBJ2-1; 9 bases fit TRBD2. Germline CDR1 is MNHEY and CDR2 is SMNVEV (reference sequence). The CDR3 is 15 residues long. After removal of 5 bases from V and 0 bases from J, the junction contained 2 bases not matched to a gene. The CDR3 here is CASSPAGGSYNEQFF. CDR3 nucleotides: TGTGCCAGCAGTCCAGCGGGAGGCTCCTACAATGAGCAGTTCTTC.

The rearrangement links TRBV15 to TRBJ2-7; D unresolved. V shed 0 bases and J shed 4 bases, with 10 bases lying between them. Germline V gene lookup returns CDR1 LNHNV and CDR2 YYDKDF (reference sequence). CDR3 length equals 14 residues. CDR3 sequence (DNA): TGTGCCACCAGCAGAGACGACACGGCTTACGAGCAGTACTTC. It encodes CATSRDDTAYEQYF.

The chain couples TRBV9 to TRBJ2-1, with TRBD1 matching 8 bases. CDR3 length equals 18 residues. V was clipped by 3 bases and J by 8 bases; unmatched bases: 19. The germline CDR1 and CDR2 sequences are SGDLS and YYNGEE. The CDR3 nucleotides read TGTGCCAGCAGCGCACAGCAAGGGGAGGACAGGGTATTGGATGAGCAGTTCTTC. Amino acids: CASSAQQGEDRVLDEQFF.

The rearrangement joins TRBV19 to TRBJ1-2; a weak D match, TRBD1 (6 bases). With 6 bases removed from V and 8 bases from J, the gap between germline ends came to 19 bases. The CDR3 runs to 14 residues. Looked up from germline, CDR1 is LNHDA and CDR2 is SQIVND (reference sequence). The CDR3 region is CASSLPGGIWGYTF. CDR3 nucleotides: TGTGCCAGTAGCCTCCCGGGGGGCATCTGGGGCTACACCTTC.

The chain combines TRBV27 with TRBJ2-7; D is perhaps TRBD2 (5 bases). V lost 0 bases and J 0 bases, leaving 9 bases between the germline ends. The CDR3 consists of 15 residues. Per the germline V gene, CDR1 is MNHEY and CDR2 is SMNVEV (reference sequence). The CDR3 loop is CASSLSTGYSYEQYF. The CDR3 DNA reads TGTGCCAGCAGTTTATCGACGGGATACTCCTACGAGCAGTACTTC.

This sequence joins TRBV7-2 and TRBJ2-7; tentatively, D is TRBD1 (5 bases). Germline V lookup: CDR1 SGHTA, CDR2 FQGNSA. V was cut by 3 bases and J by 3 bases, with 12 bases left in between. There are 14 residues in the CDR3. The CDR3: CASSFQGIVYEQYF. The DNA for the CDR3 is TGTGCCAGCAGCTTCCAGGGAATCGTCTACGAGCAGTACTTC.

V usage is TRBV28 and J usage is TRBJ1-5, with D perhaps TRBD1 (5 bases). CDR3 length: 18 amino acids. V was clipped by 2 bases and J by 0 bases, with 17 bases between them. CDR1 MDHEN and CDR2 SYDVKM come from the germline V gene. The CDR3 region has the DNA TGTGCCAGCAGTTTAGATCCATGGGACTTTTATAGCAATCAGCCCCAGCATTTT. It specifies CASSLDPWDFYSNQPQHF.

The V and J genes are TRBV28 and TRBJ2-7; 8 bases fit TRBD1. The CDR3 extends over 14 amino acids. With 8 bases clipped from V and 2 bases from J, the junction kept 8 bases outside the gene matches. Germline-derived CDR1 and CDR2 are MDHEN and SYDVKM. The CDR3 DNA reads TGTGCCAGCCTAACGACAGGGGACACCTACGAGCAGTACTTC. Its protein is CASLTTGDTYEQYF.

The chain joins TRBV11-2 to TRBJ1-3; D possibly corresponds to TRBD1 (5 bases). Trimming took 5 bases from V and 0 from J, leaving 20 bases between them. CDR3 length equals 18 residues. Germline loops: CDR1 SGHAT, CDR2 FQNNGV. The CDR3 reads CASSRRAVNRISGNTIYF. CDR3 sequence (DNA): TGTGCCAGCAGCCGTAGGGCAGTAAACAGGATCTCTGGAAACACCATATATTTT.